This section outlines one T cell receptor beta chain sequence together with its context. This record comes from a study of PD-1 blockade in mismatch repair-deficient tumors. Whole-study context: Patients had fewer than 15 mismatch repair-deficient cancer types and were previously treated and progressing.

CDR1 and CDR2 (germline): LGHNA, YSLEER. The CDR3 is made up of 15 amino acids. Trimming removed 0 bases from V and 8 bases from J; junction bases left unmatched: 5. Libraries were prepared by immunoSEQ multiplex PCR; TCRdb keeps only in-frame clonotypes and omits some of them. In the table there are roughly 130,000 clones, about 90% of which are singletons. This receptor was taken from an adult with mismatch repair-deficient cancer. The chain links TRBV4-3 to TRBJ2-1, with TRBD2 identical over 9 bases. Sequencing used peripheral blood, obtained roughly 70 weeks after starting pembrolizumab. This chain's CDR3 is CASSQDPAGGDEQFF. In DNA form, the CDR3 reads TGCGCCAGCAGCCAAGATCCAGCGGGAGGCGATGAGCAGTTCTTC.